What follows are 28 T cell receptor beta chains derived from one specimen sequenced in a study of identical twins. TCRdb analysed the 5' RACE reads with MiXCR anew, one entry per CDR3 protein. The sample has 420,000 or so distinct CDR3 sequences, roughly 18% seen once. The material sequenced was naive T cells sorted from blood. These receptors originate from a man aged 50 to 60 in good health.

This clonotype was recorded at least ten times. DNA of the CDR3: TGCGCCAGCAGCTACAATCCGACAGGGTACGGTCAGCCCCAGCATTTT. Amino acid sequence: CASSYNPTGYGQPQHF. The chain links TRBV5-1 to TRBJ1-5, with 7 bases fitting TRBD1. The CDR3 has 16 amino acids. V was clipped by 3 bases and J by 6 bases; unmatched bases: 12. Germline CDR1 reads SGHRS; CDR2 reads YFSETQ.

This clonotype was observed a few times. The chain joins TRBV30 to TRBJ1-6; D perhaps matches TRBD1 (6 bases). Germline V CDR1 and CDR2: GTSNPN, SVGIG (reference sequence). This CDR3 is 15 amino acids long. Trimming removed 3 bases from V and 3 bases from J, with 12 bases in between. The CDR3 DNA reads as TGTGCCTGGAGACCCCGGGACATCTATAATTCACCCCTCCACTTT. It encodes CAWRPRDIYNSPLHF.

This clonotype was recorded many times. The chain links TRBV5-4 to TRBJ1-4; 7 positions agree with TRBD1. After removal of 0 bases from V and 0 bases from J, the junction contained 2 bases not matched to a gene. Per the germline V gene, CDR1 is SGHNT and CDR2 is YYREEE (reference sequence). This CDR3 contains 16 residues. CDR3 sequence (DNA): TGTGCCAGCAGCTTGGGGACAGGTACAACTAATGAAAAACTGTTTTTT. Protein product: CASSLGTGTTNEKLFF.

The J gene is TRBJ1-6, the V gene TRBV19; D not certain. Germline V gene sequence: CDR1 LNHDA, CDR2 SQIVND (reference sequence). The CDR3 has 13 residues. Trimming pared 3 bases from V and 7 bases from J, leaving 7 bases between. CDR3 DNA: TGTGCCAGTAGTATGAGGACCAATTCACCCCTCCACTTT. The encoded protein is CASSMRTNSPLHF.

This clonotype came up many times. This chain links TRBV7-2 with TRBJ2-2; D perhaps matches TRBD2 (5 bases). The germline gives CDR1 SGHTA, CDR2 FQGNSA. Between the trimmed V and J ends, which lost 7 bases and 0 bases, there was a span of 12 bases. This CDR3 contains 15 residues. Here the CDR3 DNA reads TGTGCCAGCACCCCTCCGGGGACGAACACCGGGGAGCTGTTTTTT. Amino acid sequence: CASTPPGTNTGELFF.

CDR3 nucleotide sequence: TGTGCCAGCAGCTTAGGCCTAGCGGGAGGGTATAAGGACATGGATACGCAGTATTTT. As protein: CASSLGLAGGYKDMDTQYF. The J gene is TRBJ2-3, the V gene TRBV11-2; 12 bases agree with TRBD2. V lost 1 base and J lost 6; bases outside the gene matches: 14. The CDR3 is 19 amino acids. Germline assignment: CDR1 SGHAT and CDR2 FQNNGV.

In its sample, this clonotype was seen many times. The chain joins TRBV6-1 to TRBJ2-5; 11 positions agree with TRBD1. The CDR3 is made up of 15 amino acids. Trimming at V came to 6 bases and at J to 5 bases, leaving 8 bases not matched to a gene. Germline CDR1 and CDR2: MNHNS and SASEGT. Written as DNA, the CDR3 is TGTGCCAGCAGCCCTCGGACAGGGGGCTTGGAGACCCAGTACTTC. Translated, it gives CASSPRTGGLETQYF.

This clonotype turned up a few times. J is TRBJ2-7 and V is TRBV5-1; TRBD2 matches 10 bases. Germline CDR1 reads SGHRS; CDR2 reads YFSETQ. The CDR3 sequence is 17 residues long. Trimming cost V 0 bases and J 3 bases; bases outside gene matches: 9. This CDR3 is CASSLGLAGDPLYEQYF. The CDR3, as DNA: TGCGCCAGCAGCTTGGGTCTAGCGGGAGATCCCCTCTACGAGCAGTACTTC.

This clonotype was counted a few times. The chain recombines TRBV5-1 with TRBJ1-2, with no clear D. This CDR3 contains 14 residues. Per the germline V gene, CDR1 is SGHRS and CDR2 is YFSETQ. V was pared by 6 bases and J by 2 bases, with 14 bases between. CDR3 amino acids: CASTPTPENYGYTF. The CDR3 bases are TGCGCCAGCACTCCAACGCCGGAAAACTATGGCTACACCTTC.

On this clonotype itself: This may come from a read error, since a much larger clone is one base off. The chain combines TRBV10-1 with TRBJ1-1; no clear D. Per germline, CDR1 WNHNN and CDR2 SYGVQD (reference sequence). The CDR3 runs 13 residues. In DNA form, the CDR3 reads TGCGCCAGCAGTCCCGGGATGAACTCTGAAGCTTTCTTT. Amino acid sequence: CASSPGMNSEAFF.

The rearrangement joins TRBV11-2 to TRBJ2-6; the match to TRBD1 covers 10 bases. CDR1 and CDR2 (germline): SGHAT, FQNNGV. Losses at the gene ends were 4 bases for V and 0 bases for J; bases not matched to a gene: 9. The CDR3 is 19 amino acids. Here the CDR3 DNA reads TGTGCCAGCAGCTCGCGCCGGGACAGGGGACGCTCTGGGGCCAACGTCCTGACTTTC. Its protein is CASSSRRDRGRSGANVLTF.

In its sample, this clonotype was seen many times. The V call is TRBV19, the J call TRBJ1-1, with unresolved D. Germline values: CDR1 LNHDA, CDR2 SQIVND (reference sequence). The ends were cut back, 4 bases at V and 4 bases at J, with 16 bases in the middle. The CDR3 has 15 amino acids. CDR3 bases: TGTGCCAGTAGTAAATACAGAGGGTCTGGCACTGAAGCTTTCTTT. It codes for CASSKYRGSGTEAFF.

The genes are TRBV6-1 and TRBJ2-7; D is possibly TRBD1 or TRBD2 (5 bases each). The CDR3 has 14 residues. Trimming cost V 7 bases and J 1 base, with 14 bases left between them. The germline V gene has CDR1 MNHNS and CDR2 SASEGT. The CDR3 DNA reads as TGTGCCAGCACCACGGGGCAGTTATCCTACGAGCAGTACTTC. Translating it yields CASTTGQLSYEQYF.

CDR3 residues: CASSLFLDEKLFF. Here the CDR3 DNA reads TGCGCCAGCAGCTTGTTTCTGGATGAAAAACTGTTTTTT. The rearrangement links TRBV5-1 to TRBJ1-4, with no clear D. V was cut by 1 base and J by 6 bases, with 7 bases left in between. This CDR3 has 13 residues. Germline V CDR1 and CDR2: SGHRS, YFSETQ.

This clonotype was observed a few times. The chain recombines TRBV9 with TRBJ2-1; 9 nucleotides agree with TRBD2. The CDR3 covers 14 residues. The J segment lost 3 bases and the V segment lost 3 bases, leaving 1 base of the junction unmatched. Germline lookup yields CDR1 SGDLS and CDR2 YYNGEE. The CDR3 region is CASSASGNYNEQFF. The CDR3 DNA reads TGTGCCAGCAGCGCTAGCGGGAACTACAATGAGCAGTTCTTC. The whole variable domain, filled in from reference TRBV9 and TRBJ2-1, reads DSGVTQTPKHLITATGQRVTLRCSPRSGDLSVYWYQQSLDQGLQFLIQYYNGEERAKGNILERFSAQQFPDLHSELNLSSLELGDSALYFCASSASGNYNEQFFGPGTRLTVL.

The V gene is TRBV7-9, the J gene TRBJ2-7; TRBD1 agrees at 8 bases. The germline gives CDR1 SEHNR, CDR2 FQNEAQ (reference sequence). The trim removed 3 bases at V and 5 bases at J, leaving 3 bases unmatched. The CDR3 totals 13 residues. CDR3 sequence reads: CASSLRQGNEQYF. As DNA, the CDR3 is TGTGCCAGCAGCTTGCGACAGGGGAACGAGCAGTACTTC.

V and J are TRBV14 and TRBJ2-5, with 8 bases aligning to TRBD2. Trimming removed 4 bases from V and 1 base from J; junction bases left unmatched: 5. The CDR3 sequence is 15 residues long. The V gene's germline CDR1 is SGHDN and CDR2 FVKESK. The CDR3: CASSPISGVQETQYF. CDR3 bases: TGTGCCAGCAGCCCCATTAGCGGGGTCCAAGAGACCCAGTACTTC.

There are many counts of this clonotype. The chain recombines TRBV28 with TRBJ2-1, with D perhaps TRBD1 (6 bases). Germline lookup yields CDR1 MDHEN and CDR2 SYDVKM. The germline V and J ends were trimmed by 3 bases and 3 bases, with 12 bases remaining between them. The CDR3 consists of 15 residues. The chain's CDR3 is CASSLTGTNYNEQFF. DNA of the CDR3: TGTGCCAGCAGTTTGACCGGGACAAACTACAATGAGCAGTTCTTC. Looking up the rest from reference TRBV28 and TRBJ2-1 gives the full variable domain: DVKVTQSSRYLVKRTGEKVFLECVQDMDHENMFWYRQDPGLGLRLIYFSYDVKMKEKGDIPEGYSVSREKKERFSLILESASTNQTSMYLCASSLTGTNYNEQFFGPGTRLTVL.

This clonotype has a count of ten or more. The rearrangement joins TRBV2 to TRBJ1-4; 7 positions agree with TRBD1. The CDR3 totals 12 residues. CDR1 is SNHLY, CDR2 FYNNEI, per germline. The CDR3, as DNA: TGTGCTTACACAGGGGCCGCAAAGGAACTGTTTTTT. This translates into CAYTGAAKELFF.

This clonotype appeared many times. The gene calls are TRBV7-9 and TRBJ2-7, with TRBD1 as a possible D gene (6 bases). There are 16 residues in the CDR3. Trimming stripped 5 bases from V and 0 bases from J, with 17 bases between. CDR1 is SEHNR, CDR2 FQNEAQ, per germline (reference sequence). The CDR3 here is CASSPPGQFSSYEQYF. CDR3 DNA: TGTGCCAGCAGCCCCCCGGGACAATTCAGCTCCTACGAGCAGTACTTC.

This clonotype was seen repeatedly, ten times or more. The chain couples TRBV25-1 to TRBJ2-3; D is perhaps TRBD1 or TRBD2 (6 bases each). The CDR3 is 14 amino acids. Trimming took 4 bases from V and 5 from J, leaving 13 bases between them. Germline loops: CDR1 MGHDK, CDR2 SYGVNS. Here the CDR3 reads CASSVWGARDTQYF. In nucleotides, the CDR3 is TGTGCCAGCAGTGTTTGGGGGGCCAGAGATACGCAGTATTTT.

This chain links TRBV29-1 with TRBJ1-2; 8 nucleotides match TRBD1. The CDR3 consists of 15 residues. With 6 bases clipped from V and 8 bases from J, the junction kept 17 bases outside the gene matches. The germline CDR1 and CDR2 sequences are SQVTM and ANQGSEA. The CDR3 loop is CSVAGTGGTGGGYTF. CDR3 in DNA: TGCAGCGTAGCCGGGACAGGAGGAACCGGGGGCGGCTACACCTTC.

The chain couples TRBV29-1 to TRBJ2-3; D possibly corresponds to TRBD2 (5 bases). The CDR3 length is 13 residues. V dropped 6 bases and J dropped 7 bases, with 17 bases sitting between them. Germline V gives CDR1 SQVTM, CDR2 ANQGSEA. The CDR3 reads CSVAERWENTQYF. DNA of the CDR3: TGCAGCGTAGCCGAACGTTGGGAGAATACGCAGTATTTT.

The J gene is TRBJ2-4, the V gene TRBV7-2; TRBD1 agrees at 7 bases. The CDR3 runs to 15 residues. Trimming removed 4 bases from V and 0 bases from J; junction bases left unmatched: 3. Germline V gene lookup returns CDR1 SGHTA and CDR2 FQGNSA. The CDR3 DNA reads TGTGCCAGCAGCTGGGGACAGCTAGCCAAAAACATTCAGTACTTC. This sequence encodes CASSWGQLAKNIQYF.

A few counts support this clonotype. A single base separates this from a much larger clone, so it may be a read error. The rearrangement uses TRBV20-1 and TRBJ1-3; D is undetermined. Per the germline V gene, CDR1 is DFQATT and CDR2 is SNEGSKA (reference sequence). CDR3 length equals 12 residues. CDR3 in amino acids: CSAMVPGNAIYF. CDR3 nucleotide sequence: TGCAGTGCGATGGTCCCTGGAAACGCCATATATTTT.

This clonotype was detected many times. The chain has TRBV5-1 and TRBJ2-3, with a tentative D call TRBD1 (5 bases). Germline V CDR1 and CDR2: SGHRS, YFSETQ. The CDR3 extends over 13 amino acids. V was clipped by 3 bases and J by 9 bases, with 14 bases between them. The CDR3 is CASSSSVTATQYF. The CDR3 DNA follows: TGCGCCAGCAGCTCAAGCGTGACAGCCACGCAGTATTTT.

This clonotype was observed a handful of times. This rearrangement joins TRBV20-1 to TRBJ2-7, with D possibly matching TRBD2 (7 bases). V lost 6 bases and J lost 1, with 22 bases in between. The CDR3 has 16 residues. Germline CDR1 DFQATT, CDR2 SNEGSKA (reference sequence). In DNA, the CDR3 is TGCAGTGCGTTCACCGTTAGGGGGGGGAATTCCTACGAGCAGTACTTC. This gives the protein CSAFTVRGGNSYEQYF.

The chain recombines TRBV5-1 with TRBJ2-1; D may be TRBD1 (6 bases). Germline V gene lookup returns CDR1 SGHRS and CDR2 YFSETQ. The length of the CDR3 is 16 residues. V lost 4 bases, J lost 6 bases, and 20 bases lay in between. The CDR3 DNA reads TGCGCCAGCAGCGGGGGCTGGAGTCGTCAGGTCAATGAGCAGTTCTTC. As protein: CASSGGWSRQVNEQFF.